The next 27 T cell receptor beta chains were all read from a single sample in a study of T cell changes during pregnancy in multiple sclerosis. Method: immunoSEQ multiplex PCR; TCRdb's copy keeps in-frame clones and lacks some. The table includes fewer than 85,000 clones, 94% detected once. The starting material was peripheral blood, obtained in the third trimester of pregnancy. The receptors come from a female donor with multiple sclerosis, enrolled in a pregnancy study.

This rearrangement joins TRBV6-4 to TRBJ2-3; 10 nucleotides line up with TRBD2. The CDR3 has 15 amino acids. V shed 3 bases and J 5 bases; nucleotides not matched to a gene: 5. In germline, CDR1 is MRHNA, CDR2 SNTAGT. CDR3 amino acids: CASSEALAGVDTQYF. The CDR3 coding sequence is TGTGCCAGCAGTGAAGCGCTAGCGGGGGTAGATACGCAGTATTTT.

The chain joins TRBV2 to TRBJ1-6; D remains ambiguous. CDR3 length: 16 residues. The V and J ends lost 7 bases and 0 bases respectively, with 13 bases between them. Germline-derived CDR1 and CDR2 are SNHLY and FYNNEI. The CDR3 nucleotides are TGTGCCAGCAATGACCGGGTCAGCTCCTATAATTCACCCCTCCACTTT. Encoded protein: CASNDRVSSYNSPLHF.

The chain uses TRBV30 and TRBJ2-1; possibly TRBD2 for D (5 bases). In germline, CDR1 is GTSNPN, CDR2 SVGIG (reference sequence). The V and J ends lost 0 bases and 6 bases respectively, with 6 bases between them. This CDR3 spans 12 amino acids. CDR3 sequence reads: CAWSVGSNEQFF. CDR3 DNA sequence: TGTGCCTGGAGTGTAGGGAGCAATGAGCAGTTCTTC.

Comments on this clone: Other nucleotide sequences from this sample produce the same CDR3. This chain uses TRBV18 with TRBJ1-2, with D possibly matching TRBD1 (5 bases). The V gene's germline CDR1 is KGHSH and CDR2 LQKENI. CDR3 length: 14 residues. V was shortened by 3 bases and J by 0 bases, with 8 bases between the two germline ends. The chain's CDR3 is CASSPTEANYGYTF. The CDR3 DNA reads TGTGCCAGCTCACCGACAGAAGCTAACTATGGCTACACCTTC.

This clone is a singleton in its sample. The rearrangement joins TRBV9 to TRBJ1-2; a possible D gene is TRBD1 (6 bases). V shed 2 bases and J shed 8 bases, with 13 bases lying between them. The CDR3 is made up of 13 amino acids. CDR1 is SGDLS and CDR2 is YYNGEE in the germline V gene. The CDR3: CASSVRFTGGYTF. The CDR3 coding sequence is TGTGCCAGCAGCGTTAGATTCACAGGGGGCTACACCTTC.

This clone occurred once. V is TRBV18 and J is TRBJ2-5; D perhaps matches TRBD1 (5 bases). The ends were cut back, 3 bases at V and 7 bases at J, with 18 bases in the middle. Germline V CDR1 and CDR2: KGHSH, LQKENI. The CDR3 is made up of 15 amino acids. The CDR3 reads CASSPSPPGQGTQYF. In nucleotides, the CDR3 is TGTGCCAGCTCACCTTCTCCGCCGGGCCAGGGGACCCAGTACTTC. The full variable domain, in which reference TRBV18 and TRBJ2-5 provide the parts outside the CDR3, is NAGVMQNPRHLVRRRGQEARLRCSPMKGHSHVYWYRQLPEEGLKFMVYLQKENIIDESGMPKERFSAEFPKEGPSILRIQQVVRGDSAAYFCASSPSPPGQGTQYFGPGTRLLVL.

The CDR3 region is CASSGTSSGANVLTF. Written as DNA, the CDR3 is TGTGCCAGCAGTGGGACTTCCTCTGGGGCCAACGTCCTGACTTTC. This chain uses TRBV6-1 with TRBJ2-6; tentatively, D is TRBD2 (5 bases). Germline CDR1 is MNHNS and CDR2 is SASEGT. CDR3 length: 15 amino acids. V was cut by 4 bases and J by 0 bases, with 7 bases left in between.

This chain connects TRBV5-4 to TRBJ2-7; tentatively, D is TRBD1 (6 bases). The germline CDR1 and CDR2 sequences are SGHNT and YYREEE (reference sequence). This CDR3 is built from 14 residues. V was clipped by 0 bases and J by 5 bases, with 12 bases between them. CDR3 amino acids: CASSLGYPGDEQYF. The DNA of the CDR3 is TGTGCCAGCAGCTTGGGGTATCCAGGGGACGAGCAGTACTTC.

J is TRBJ2-2 and V is TRBV7-8; TRBD2 agrees at 9 bases. Trimming cost V 3 bases and J 1 base; bases outside gene matches: 9. This CDR3 has 18 residues. Germline V CDR1 and CDR2: SGHVS, FQNEAQ. The DNA of the CDR3 is TGTGCCAGCAGCTTGGCGCCGGGACTAGCAGTGAACACCGGGGAGCTGTTTTTT. It specifies CASSLAPGLAVNTGELFF.

V gene TRBV5-1 combines with J gene TRBJ2-3, with a possible D match to TRBD2 (6 bases). Trimming left V 1 base short and J 0 bases short, with 21 bases between. Per germline, CDR1 SGHRS and CDR2 YFSETQ. The CDR3 contains 19 residues. CDR3 sequence: CASSLTFLGGRTSTDTQYF. In DNA form, the CDR3 reads TGCGCCAGCAGCTTGACGTTTTTGGGAGGACGTACTAGCACAGATACGCAGTATTTT.

V is TRBV6-5 and J is TRBJ2-1; tentative D call: TRBD1 (6 bases). CDR1 and CDR2 from the germline V gene are MNHEY and SVGAGI. This CDR3 is 15 amino acids long. Trimming cost V 6 bases and J 14 bases, with 26 bases left between them. CDR3 loop: CASRRQERAPQNEFF. The CDR3 DNA sequence: TGTGCCAGCAGGAGACAGGAACGAGCCCCCCAAAATGAGTTCTTC.

This clone was detected once. The rearrangement uses TRBV2 and TRBJ1-1; 8 bases agree with TRBD1. The CDR3 contains 17 residues. Germline V gene lookup returns CDR1 SNHLY and CDR2 FYNNEI. Trimming cost V 5 bases and J 3 bases; bases outside gene matches: 14. CDR3 residues: CASSQESQGAWDTEAFF. The CDR3, as DNA: TGTGCCAGCAGTCAAGAGAGCCAGGGGGCTTGGGACACTGAAGCTTTCTTT. The full variable domain, rest sourced from reference TRBV2 and TRBJ1-1, is EPEVTQTPSHQVTQMGQEVILRCVPISNHLYFYWYRQILGQKVEFLVSFYNNEISEKSEIFDDQFSVERPDGSNFTLKIRSTKLEDSAMYFCASSQESQGAWDTEAFFGQGTRLTVV.

This chain uses TRBV7-2 with TRBJ1-1; weak D call: TRBD1 (6 bases). Trimming took off 7 bases at V and 3 bases at J, with 9 bases between the two ends. The CDR3 runs to 12 residues. CDR1 is SGHTA and CDR2 is FQGNSA in the germline V gene. The CDR3 DNA reads TGTGCCAGCAACAGGGCACACACTGAAGCTTTCTTT. This encodes CASNRAHTEAFF.

The chain links TRBV20-1 to TRBJ1-1; D gene ambiguous. There are 10 residues in the CDR3. Germline V gives CDR1 DFQATT, CDR2 SNEGSKA (reference sequence). The DNA for the CDR3 is TGCAGCCTTAATCGGGCTGAAGCTTTCTTT. Its translation: CSLNRAEAFF.

This clone was detected a few times. V is TRBV9 and J is TRBJ1-4; possible D gene TRBD1, 6 bases. V was cut by 2 bases and J by 3 bases, with 11 bases left in between. CDR1 is SGDLS and CDR2 is YYNGEE in the germline V gene. This CDR3 comprises 15 residues. CDR3 coding DNA: TGTGCCAGCAGCGTCCGGACAGAACCTAATGAAAAACTGTTTTTT. This sequence encodes CASSVRTEPNEKLFF. The full variable domain, rest sourced from reference TRBV9 and TRBJ1-4, is DSGVTQTPKHLITATGQRVTLRCSPRSGDLSVYWYQQSLDQGLQFLIQYYNGEERAKGNILERFSAQQFPDLHSELNLSSLELGDSALYFCASSVRTEPNEKLFFGSGTQLSVL.

The chain uses TRBV7-9 and TRBJ1-2, with D possibly TRBD1 on 5 matching bases. Germline assignment: CDR1 SEHNR and CDR2 FQNEAQ (reference sequence). The CDR3 length is 16 residues. Trimming pared 2 bases from V and 8 bases from J, leaving 21 bases between. CDR3 amino acids: CASSLFKSGEPRGYTF. CDR3 bases: TGTGCCAGCAGCTTATTTAAGTCGGGGGAACCGAGGGGCTACACCTTC.

This clone was seen a handful of times. The chain combines TRBV6-5 with TRBJ1-5; D is ambiguous. Germline CDR1 is MNHEY and CDR2 is SVGAGI. V lost 7 bases, J lost 6 bases, and 13 bases lay in between. This CDR3 has 13 residues. CDR3 residues: CASKAGVGQPQHF. CDR3 DNA sequence: TGTGCCAGCAAAGCAGGTGTCGGTCAGCCCCAGCATTTT.

This clone has just one count. The J gene is TRBJ1-5, the V gene TRBV7-9, with D perhaps matching TRBD1 (5 bases). V gave up 4 bases and J gave up 5 bases, with 12 bases separating them. The CDR3 runs to 14 residues. The germline V gene has CDR1 SEHNR and CDR2 FQNEAQ (reference sequence). The CDR3 nucleotides are TGTGCCAGCAGCTCCGGGGGGAGGGATCAGCCCCAGCATTTT. It specifies CASSSGGRDQPQHF.

This clone has a single count. The chain uses TRBV5-1 and TRBJ1-2, with 9 bases that match TRBD1. From germline, CDR1 is SGHRS and CDR2 YFSETQ. The CDR3 totals 13 residues. Germline trimming cut 4 bases from V and 4 bases from J; bases unmatched to any gene: 2. The CDR3 DNA is TGCGCCAGCAGCGGACAGGGGACCTATGGCTACACCTTC. It encodes CASSGQGTYGYTF.

This chain joins TRBV13 and TRBJ2-5, with D possibly matching TRBD1 (6 bases). The CDR3 is 14 residues long. Trimming removed 5 bases from V and 5 bases from J, with 15 bases in between. From germline, CDR1 is PRHDT and CDR2 FYEKMQ (reference sequence). The CDR3 DNA reads TGTGCCAGCAGCCTCAGGGGTAACTGGGAGACCCAGTACTTC. Translating it yields CASSLRGNWETQYF.

CDR3 in DNA: TGTGCCAGCAGCTCAGACAGGGCGTCCTACGAGCAGTACTTC. Protein product: CASSSDRASYEQYF. The V and J genes are TRBV9 and TRBJ2-7; 7 bases agree with TRBD1. This CDR3 spans 14 amino acids. Germline V lookup: CDR1 SGDLS, CDR2 YYNGEE. V lost 4 bases to trimming and J lost 1 base; unmatched junction nucleotides: 5.

The table lists this clone with a count of one. This chain connects TRBV6-6 to TRBJ1-5, with TRBD1 matching 9 bases. The V and J ends lost 7 bases and 6 bases, in that order; junction bases with no gene match: 7. The CDR3 spans 14 residues. Germline V CDR1 and CDR2: MNHNY, SVGAGI (reference sequence). The CDR3 is CASTPGTGSQPQHF. CDR3 DNA: TGTGCCAGCACCCCTGGGACAGGGTCTCAGCCCCAGCATTTT.

V is TRBV18 and J is TRBJ2-7; 7 positions agree with TRBD1. Trimming took 5 bases from V and 2 from J; bases not matched to a gene: 6. The CDR3 has 14 residues. Germline CDR1 is KGHSH and CDR2 is LQKENI. In nucleotides, the CDR3 is TGTGCCAGCTCAGGATCGACAGGGCCCTACGAGCAGTACTTC. It is translated as CASSGSTGPYEQYF.

V usage is TRBV7-2 and J usage is TRBJ2-1, with 12 positions matching TRBD2. Trimming at V came to 5 bases and at J to 10 bases, leaving 6 bases not matched to a gene. CDR3 length: 14 residues. The germline V gene has CDR1 SGHTA and CDR2 FQGNSA. In DNA form, the CDR3 reads TGTGCCAGCAGCCTCCTAGCGGGGGGGCACGAGCAGTTCTTC. It specifies CASSLLAGGHEQFF. Full variable domain (outside the CDR3, taken from reference TRBV7-2 and TRBJ2-1): GAGVSQSPSNKVTEKGKDVELRCDPISGHTALYWYRQSLGQGLEFLIYFQGNSAPDKSGLPSDRFSAERTGGSVSTLTIQRTQQEDSAVYLCASSLLAGGHEQFFGPGTRLTVL.

The rearrangement links TRBV5-1 to TRBJ1-6; D might be TRBD1 (6 bases). The CDR3 totals 16 residues. V shed 4 bases and J shed 1 base, with 12 bases lying between them. Germline V gene lookup returns CDR1 SGHRS and CDR2 YFSETQ. DNA for the CDR3: TGCGCCAGCAGCGTTACAGGGATTTCCTATAATTCACCCCTCCACTTT. It translates to CASSVTGISYNSPLHF.

The chain is built from TRBV5-1 and TRBJ1-4; a possible D gene is TRBD1 (6 bases). The CDR3 runs to 15 residues. From germline, CDR1 is SGHRS and CDR2 YFSETQ. V was pared by 4 bases and J by 8 bases, with 18 bases between. CDR3 sequence: CASSPLTGGTEKLFF. Written as DNA, the CDR3 is TGCGCCAGCAGCCCCCTGACAGGCGGTACGGAAAAACTGTTTTTT.

The genes are TRBV6-6 and TRBJ2-7; D uncertain. V lost 5 bases and J lost 4, with 6 bases in between. Germline assignment: CDR1 MNHNY and CDR2 SVGAGI (reference sequence). This CDR3 region has 11 residues. CDR3 DNA: TGTGCCAGCAGTCCCTCGTACGAGCAGTACTTC. Protein: CASSPSYEQYF.